The rows below give T cell receptor beta chains drawn from one sample of a study of human T cells and chemical hapten exposure. TCRdb reprocessed the RACE reads via MiXCR and lists one record per CDR3 protein. Here the sample spans roughly 100,000 distinct CDR3 sequences, approximately 8.2% being singletons. Sequences were obtained from whole blood. These receptors were collected from a female donor in good health. Some clones in this sample may be carry-over from other donors' samples. CDR3s include the opening cysteine and the closing phenylalanine or tryptophan. D genes are given only for firm matches. Clone size is not always given. Where it is, it says once, few, many or a class for expanded clones.

v_gene,j_gene,d_gene,abundance,len,CDR3aa,CDR3nt
TRBV20-1,TRBJ2-3,NA,few,13,CSASDMNPLTQYF,TGCAGTGCTAGTGATATGAACCCCCTCACGCAGTATTTT
TRBV7-3,TRBJ2-3,NA,NA,13,CASSLNMADTQYF,TGTGCCAGCAGCTTAAATATGGCAGATACGCAGTATTTT
TRBV9,TRBJ2-6,NA,NA,16,CASSPIGGAGANVLTF,TGTGCCAGCAGCCCCATCGGAGGCGCCGGGGCCAACGTCCTGACTTTC
TRBV12-3/TRBV12-4,TRBJ1-2,NA,many,13,CASSLGQKYGYTF,TGTGCCAGCAGTTTAGGGCAGAAGTATGGCTACACCTTC
TRBV28,TRBJ2-7,TRBD1,NA,15,CASSSTGQGSYEQYF,TGTGCCAGCAGTTCGACGGGACAGGGGTCCTACGAGCAGTACTTC
TRBV29-1,TRBJ2-5,NA,few,13,CSVGPGTGETQYF,TGCAGCGTTGGCCCAGGGACGGGGGAGACCCAGTACTTC
TRBV12-3/TRBV12-4,TRBJ2-7,TRBD1,few,18,CASRSGTGGAGTYYEQYF,TGTGCCAGCAGGTCCGGGACAGGGGGAGCCGGGACCTACTACGAGCAGTACTTC
TRBV15,TRBJ2-1,NA,many,12,CATSRDQDEQFF,TGTGCCACCAGCAGAGATCAGGATGAGCAGTTCTTC
TRBV12-3/TRBV12-4,TRBJ2-2,TRBD2,few,18,CASSLRVGLAGTSGELFF,TGTGCCAGCAGTTTAAGAGTCGGACTAGCGGGAACTTCCGGGGAGCTGTTTTTT
TRBV10-3,TRBJ2-2,TRBD1,few,15,CAILGQGTRTGELFF,TGTGCCATCCTGGGACAGGGAACAAGGACCGGGGAGCTGTTTTTT
TRBV9,TRBJ1-4,NA,many,15,CASSVDGTKNEKLFF,TGTGCCAGCAGCGTAGACGGGACTAAAAATGAAAAACTGTTTTTT
TRBV5-6,TRBJ2-5,TRBD2,many,15,CASSAGLAGGETQYF,TGTGCCAGCAGCGCGGGACTAGCGGGTGGAGAGACCCAGTACTTC
TRBV2,TRBJ1-6,NA,many,16,CASTRTDSSYNSPLHF,TGTGCCAGCACCCGGACAGACAGCTCTTATAATTCACCCCTCCACTTT
TRBV5-6,TRBJ2-1,TRBD2,NA,16,CASSPDGRGTYNEQFF,TGTGCCAGCAGCCCCGATGGGCGGGGGACCTACAATGAGCAGTTCTTC
TRBV7-2,TRBJ2-5,TRBD2,many,21,CASSPGQGSLTLAGGRETQYF,TGTGCCAGCAGTCCGGGACAGGGGTCCTTGACCCTAGCGGGAGGGCGAGAGACCCAGTACTTC
TRBV28,TRBJ2-7,NA,NA,12,CASSLKAYEQYF,TGTGCCAGCAGTTTAAAGGCGTACGAGCAGTACTTC
TRBV2,TRBJ2-5,NA,NA,14,CASSDGLAQETQYF,TGTGCCAGCAGTGACGGGCTAGCGCAAGAGACCCAGTACTTC
TRBV9,TRBJ2-3,NA,few,14,CASSVGGYTDTQYF,TGTGCCAGCAGCGTAGGAGGATACACAGATACGCAGTATTTT
TRBV4-3,TRBJ1-2,TRBD1,many,13,CASSQTTGDGYTF,TGCGCCAGCAGCCAAACAACAGGGGATGGCTACACCTTC
TRBV18,TRBJ1-1,NA,NA,14,CASSPSRFGTEAFF,TGTGCCAGCTCACCGTCCCGATTTGGAACTGAAGCTTTCTTT
TRBV25-1,TRBJ1-2,TRBD1,NA,18,CASSEYILREGAAYGYTF,TGTGCCAGCAGTGAATATATCCTACGGGAGGGGGCCGCCTATGGCTACACCTTC
TRBV5-1,TRBJ2-4,NA,NA,14,CASSPRTDKNIQYF,TGCGCCAGCAGCCCCCGGACTGACAAAAACATTCAGTACTTC
TRBV12-3/TRBV12-4,TRBJ2-2,TRBD1,NA,15,CASRRQGLGTGELFF,TGTGCCAGCAGACGACAGGGGTTGGGGACCGGGGAGCTGTTTTTT
TRBV9,TRBJ2-3,NA,NA,15,CASSEGLMSTDTQYF,TGTGCCAGCAGCGAAGGACTGATGAGCACAGATACGCAGTATTTT
TRBV20-1,TRBJ2-7,TRBD1,many,15,CSADGTGGANYEQYF,TGCAGTGCGGACGGGACAGGGGGCGCGAACTACGAGCAGTACTTC
TRBV10-3,TRBJ2-2,TRBD1,many,14,CAIRGTGNTGELFF,TGTGCCATCAGAGGGACAGGGAACACCGGGGAGCTGTTTTTT